This TCR beta chain appears in the sequencing data of a study of blood T cells in healthy people across ages. Study results and limitations: Among long-lived donors, naive CD4+ cells were more numerous and diversity higher than in aged donors.

In the case of this clonotype: No antigen is known for it.

Combining a sample-barcoded 5' primer with a J-beta primer mix, a second PCR ran for about 7 to 11 cycles. TCRdb re-derived calls from the 5' RACE reads in MiXCR, one entry per CDR3 protein. The table has around 1,700,000 distinct CDR3 sequences, approximately 28% seen once. Per the germline V gene, CDR1 is SGHTA and CDR2 is FQGNSA. This CDR3 has 14 amino acids. Trimming cost V 4 bases and J 3 bases, with 12 bases left between them. J is TRBJ1-1 and V is TRBV7-2; tentative D call: TRBD1 (5 bases). Sequencing was done on a sample of blood. The clonotype comes from a woman younger than 45 in good health. CDR3 sequence: CASSSIGGYTEAFF. CDR3 coding DNA: TGTGCCAGCAGCTCAATCGGGGGATACACTGAAGCTTTCTTT.